Listed below are T cell receptor beta chains from one sample, sequenced in a study of blood T cells in healthy people across ages. TCRdb fed the 5' RACE reads into MiXCR, producing one record per CDR3 protein. The table records about 810,000 distinct CDR3 sequences, roughly 35% of them present only once. Input material: blood. The source of these receptors is a man younger than 30 in good health. Each CDR3 is given with its conserved first and last residue. D genes are given only for firm matches. For some rows the clone size is stated as once, few or many, or as a class when expanded; others skip it.

CDR3nt: TGCGCCAGCAGCCAAGATGAAAGGGGCGAGTATGGCTACACCTTC
CDR3aa: CASSQDERGEYGYTF
abundance: NA
v_gene: TRBV4-3
j_gene: TRBJ1-2
d_gene: NA

CDR3nt: TGCAGCGTTGAAGATTCGGGGGGGGGCACAGATACGCAGTATTTT
CDR3aa: CSVEDSGGGTDTQYF
abundance: NA
v_gene: TRBV29-1
j_gene: TRBJ2-3
d_gene: TRBD2

CDR3nt: TGTGCCAGCAGCTTACCTGGGGCAGAGAACACTGAAGCTTTCTTT
CDR3aa: CASSLPGAENTEAFF
abundance: few
v_gene: TRBV5-5
j_gene: TRBJ1-1
d_gene: NA

CDR3nt: TGCGCCAGCAGCCAAGATATGATTGGACTAGCCTACAATGAGCAGTTCTTC
CDR3aa: CASSQDMIGLAYNEQFF
abundance: many
v_gene: TRBV4-3
j_gene: TRBJ2-1
d_gene: TRBD2

CDR3nt: TGTGCCAGCAGTGTTTGGGACAGGGTTGAAGATACGCAGTATTTT
CDR3aa: CASSVWDRVEDTQYF
abundance: NA
v_gene: TRBV6-1
j_gene: TRBJ2-3
d_gene: TRBD1

CDR3nt: TGCAGCGTTGAAATAGATGTGGGACAGGCTGGAAACACCATATATTTT
CDR3aa: CSVEIDVGQAGNTIYF
abundance: NA
v_gene: TRBV29-1
j_gene: TRBJ1-3
d_gene: TRBD1

CDR3nt: TGTGCCAGCAGCCTCCAATCAGGGTTCGGGGCCAACGTCCTGACTTTC
CDR3aa: CASSLQSGFGANVLTF
abundance: NA
v_gene: TRBV7-9
j_gene: TRBJ2-6
d_gene: NA

CDR3nt: TGTGCCAGCAGCCCGGCCCGAATTTTGAATGAGCAGTTCTTC
CDR3aa: CASSPARILNEQFF
abundance: few
v_gene: TRBV7-9
j_gene: TRBJ2-1
d_gene: NA

CDR3nt: TGTGCCAGCAGTGCCCCATCTGTCGGGGGACGTGAGCAGTTCTTC
CDR3aa: CASSAPSVGGREQFF
abundance: NA
v_gene: TRBV25-1
j_gene: TRBJ2-1
d_gene: NA

CDR3nt: TGTGCCAGCAGTTTCCAAGAACCGGGACGGGCATACGAGAGCTCCTACAATGAGCAGTACTTC
CDR3aa: CASSFQEPGRAYESSYNEQYF
abundance: few
v_gene: TRBV12-3/TRBV12-4
j_gene: TRBJ2-7
d_gene: NA

CDR3nt: TGTGCCAGCAGTTACGAGCGAGGGCCTCAAGGACCCCTCCACTTT
CDR3aa: CASSYERGPQGPLHF
abundance: once
v_gene: TRBV6-2/TRBV6-3
j_gene: TRBJ1-6
d_gene: NA

CDR3nt: TGTGCCAGCAGCGAAGCCGCGACTAGAGGCCTCGAGCAGTTCTTC
CDR3aa: CASSEAATRGLEQFF
abundance: many
v_gene: TRBV4-2
j_gene: TRBJ2-1
d_gene: NA

CDR3nt: TGCAGGGCTAGAGATCAGGGGCCTAGCGCCTATGGCTACACCTTC
CDR3aa: CRARDQGPSAYGYTF
abundance: NA
v_gene: TRBV20-1
j_gene: TRBJ1-2
d_gene: NA